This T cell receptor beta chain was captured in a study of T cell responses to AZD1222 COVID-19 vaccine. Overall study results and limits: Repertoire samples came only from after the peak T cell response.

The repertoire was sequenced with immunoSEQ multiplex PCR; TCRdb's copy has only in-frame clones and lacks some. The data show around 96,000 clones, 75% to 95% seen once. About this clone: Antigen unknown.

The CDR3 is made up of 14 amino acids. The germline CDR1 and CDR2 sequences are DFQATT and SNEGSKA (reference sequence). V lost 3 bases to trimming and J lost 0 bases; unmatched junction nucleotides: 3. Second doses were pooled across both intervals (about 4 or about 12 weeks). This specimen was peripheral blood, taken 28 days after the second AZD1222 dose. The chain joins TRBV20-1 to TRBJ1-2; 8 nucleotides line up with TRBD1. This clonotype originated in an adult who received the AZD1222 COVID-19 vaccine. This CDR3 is CSASSTGANYGYTF. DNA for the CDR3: TGCAGTGCTAGTTCGACAGGGGCTAACTATGGCTACACCTTC.